A selection of T cell receptor beta chains follows, all from one sample in a study of regulatory T cells in long-lasting Graves disease. TCRdb analysed the multiplex PCR reads with MiXCR anew, one entry per CDR3 protein. The table records roughly 420,000 distinct CDR3 sequences, around 17% of them present only once. These data were likewise used in another study, on T cells in Graves' hyperthyroidism and ophthalmopathy.

Source: peripheral blood mononuclear cells (PBMCs), taken at new diagnosis, from a patient treated with antithyroid drugs. Receptors originate from a woman aged 25-40 years with Graves disease. CDR3s include the opening cysteine and the closing phenylalanine or tryptophan. A D gene is named only where the DNA matches it firmly. Expanded clones get a size class; other rows say once, few or many, or leave the size out.

D,size,length,V,J,DNA,CDR3
TRBD2,few,19,TRBV7-2,TRBJ2-6,TGTGCCAGCAGCTTAATCTTACTAGCGGGCCTCTCTGGGGCCAACGTCCTGACTTTC,CASSLILLAGLSGANVLTF
NA,NA,15,TRBV19,TRBJ1-1,TGTGCCAGTAGTGTGGGGAAATCCCCACTCACTGAAGCTTTCTTT,CASSVGKSPLTEAFF
TRBD1,few,16,TRBV10-3,TRBJ1-1,TGTGCCATCAGTCCGGGACAGGGGGCCGGGAACACTGAAGCTTTCTTT,CAISPGQGAGNTEAFF
NA,few,14,TRBV30,TRBJ1-4,TGTGCCTGGAGGCAGACAGTAGGCAATGAAAAACTGTTTTTT,CAWRQTVGNEKLFF
NA,few,14,TRBV14,TRBJ2-2,TGTGCCAGCAGAAGGGACTCAGGGGCCGGGGAGCTGTTTTTT,CASRRDSGAGELFF
TRBD2,few,16,TRBV2,TRBJ2-7,TGTGCCAGCAGTCCAAACACCGGGACTAGAGATGGGGAGCAGTACTTC,CASSPNTGTRDGEQYF
NA,NA,14,TRBV6-2/TRBV6-3,TRBJ2-1,TGTGCCAGCAGGGAGAGCCGGAGGCGTCGTGAGCAGTTCTTC,CASRESRRRREQFF
TRBD1,many,14,TRBV12-3/TRBV12-4,TRBJ2-3,TGTGCCAGCATTCGGGACAGCTACACAGATACGCAGTATTTT,CASIRDSYTDTQYF
NA,many,17,TRBV28,TRBJ2-1,TGTGCCAGCAGTGTCCCTTTAGCCGAGGCGGCCTACAATGAGCAGTTCTTC,CASSVPLAEAAYNEQFF
TRBD1,NA,14,TRBV2,TRBJ1-2,TGTGCCAGCAGTGTAGGGACAGCGGGCTATGGCTACACCTTC,CASSVGTAGYGYTF
NA,many,15,TRBV18,TRBJ2-1,TGTGCCAGCAGCCCCCGACAGAGCTCCTACAATGAGCAGTTCTTC,CASSPRQSSYNEQFF
TRBD1,many,17,TRBV12-3/TRBV12-4,TRBJ1-1,TGTGCCAGCAGTTTTCACCCCGCCCGGGACAGAGGGACTGAAGCTTTCTTT,CASSFHPARDRGTEAFF
NA,many,17,TRBV3-1,TRBJ2-3,TGTGCCAGCAGCCAAGAGCCGCCAGGGACCTACACAGATACGCAGTATTTT,CASSQEPPGTYTDTQYF
NA,many,16,TRBV4-3,TRBJ2-3,TGCGCCAGCAGCCAAGATCTACCTAGCGAGATAGATACGCAGTATTTT,CASSQDLPSEIDTQYF
NA,many,14,TRBV20-1,TRBJ2-7,TGCAGTGCTAGAGTAACCTCAGTCGCCTACGAGCAGTACTTC,CSARVTSVAYEQYF
NA,few,15,TRBV5-1,TRBJ2-7,TGCGCCAGCAGCTTGGTCTACGACAGCGCCTACGAGCAGTACTTC,CASSLVYDSAYEQYF
NA,many,15,TRBV12-3/TRBV12-4,TRBJ2-5,TGTGCCAGCAGTTTAGTGGCAGAACAACGGGAGACCCAGTACTTC,CASSLVAEQRETQYF
TRBD2,NA,13,TRBV28,TRBJ2-1,TGTGCCAGCCGGACTAGCGGAGGCAATGAGCAGTTCTTC,CASRTSGGNEQFF
NA,few,15,TRBV18,TRBJ1-4,TGTGCCAGCTCGCACTTAGGGTCGGCGAATGAAAAACTGTTTTTT,CASSHLGSANEKLFF
NA,NA,14,TRBV19,TRBJ1-2,TGTGCCAGTAGTATAGCGGCCGGCAACTATGGCTACACCTTC,CASSIAAGNYGYTF
NA,many,13,TRBV4-1,TRBJ2-7,TGCGCCAGCAGCCAAGATGACCGCCTCGAGCAGTACTTC,CASSQDDRLEQYF
NA,NA,14,TRBV7-2,TRBJ1-1,TGTGCCAGCAGCTTAAGGGGCCTTAACAATGAAGCTTTCTTT,CASSLRGLNNEAFF
NA,many,14,TRBV18,TRBJ2-2,TGTGCCAGCTCACTGGGGGCGCTCACCGGGGAGCTGTTTTTT,CASSLGALTGELFF
TRBD1,NA,17,TRBV18,TRBJ2-2,TGTGCCAGCTCACCACGGGCCGGGACAGGGGTCACCGGGGAGCTGTTTTTT,CASSPRAGTGVTGELFF
NA,many,12,TRBV2,TRBJ1-1,TGTGCCAGCAGGCTGACAGTAACTGAAGCTTTCTTT,CASRLTVTEAFF
TRBD1,few,13,TRBV27,TRBJ2-4,TGTGCCAGCAGTCAGGACAGGGTGGGCATTCAGTACTTC,CASSQDRVGIQYF
NA,many,20,TRBV7-8,TRBJ1-1,TGTGCCAGCAGCTTAGTAGTGGCGGCGGGTATCAGGGGAGAGAACACTGAAGCTTTCTTT,CASSLVVAAGIRGENTEAFF
NA,NA,20,TRBV6-5,TRBJ1-6,TGTGCCAGCAGTTACCCAGACCCCGAGGACAGCGTCTCCTATAATTCACCCCTCCACTTT,CASSYPDPEDSVSYNSPLHF
NA,many,16,TRBV25-1,TRBJ2-3,TGTGCCAGCAGTGAATCAGGGACTCTCACCACAGATACGCAGTATTTT,CASSESGTLTTDTQYF
NA,NA,15,TRBV5-1,TRBJ1-3,TGCGCCAGCTCTGACCGGACCAACTCTGGAAACACCATATATTTT,CASSDRTNSGNTIYF